The source of this T cell receptor beta chain is a study of regulatory T cells in long-lasting Graves disease. Study-level points and caveats: Persistent disease preferred TRBV28, TRBJ1-2 and TRBJ2-5.

Germline-derived CDR1 and CDR2 are MNHEY and SVGEGT. The V end was cut by 0 bases, the J end by 8 bases, with 7 bases between. This CDR3 region has 12 residues. As for time point: newly diagnosed GD, antithyroid drugs for less than 3 months. Generation of the TCR library employed RNA extracted from PBMCs. Around 9 milliliters of peripheral blood were drawn into EDTA tubes. This clonotype has a count of ten or more. Antigen: not known. CDR3 regions were amplified by Arm-PCR using iRepertoire HTBI primers to build TCR beta libraries. MiXCR, run by TCRdb on the multiplex PCR reads, gives a single entry per CDR3 protein. Found here are around 500,000 distinct CDR3 sequences, around 11% of them singletons; the top ten hold roughly 8.9%. These data also featured in a second study, about T cells in Graves' hyperthyroidism and ophthalmopathy. That report notes: No progression to ophthalmopathy during 18 months of follow-up defined stable disease. With a duration under 2 months, the hyperthyroidism was newly diagnosed in patients aged 18 to 65.

The sample here was peripheral blood mononuclear cells (PBMCs), taken at new diagnosis, from a patient treated with antithyroid drugs. V is TRBV6-2 or TRBV6-3 and J is TRBJ1-2; no clear D gene. This receptor was identified in a woman aged 25 to 39 with Graves disease. Here the CDR3 DNA reads TGTGCCAGCAGTTACTCACAGCTCGGCTACACCTTC. This sequence encodes CASSYSQLGYTF.